A single sample gave rise to the 26 T cell receptor beta chains below, sequenced in a study of T-cell reconstitution after alpha-beta-depleted transplantation in children. It was with unique molecular identifiers that the TCRbeta library was prepared. TCRdb re-analysed the PCR reads in MiXCR, keeping a single row per CDR3 protein. The sample contains 250,000 to 400,000 distinct CDR3 sequences, around 20% of which appear only once. The sample in question was PBMCs, mostly from graft donor cells, obtained 180 days after TCRalphabeta/CD19-depleted stem cell transplant. All receptors derive from a male patient younger than 18 who had a stem cell transplant for acute lymphoblastic leukemia, so the T cells may come from the graft donor.

This clonotype has ten or more counts. V and J are TRBV7-9 and TRBJ2-7; D perhaps matches TRBD2 (5 bases). Deletions cut 5 bases from V and 6 bases from J, with 14 bases between. The germline V gene has CDR1 SEHNR and CDR2 FQNEAQ (reference sequence). The CDR3 has 13 residues. In DNA form, the CDR3 reads TGTGCCAGCAGCCCGGGGTGGCCCCGCGAGCAGTACTTC. It is translated as CASSPGWPREQYF.

Here the CDR3 DNA reads TGTGCCAGCAGTCCCCCCGGGACTAGCGGGTTTCGGGAGCAGTACTTC. Translation gives CASSPPGTSGFREQYF. The J gene is TRBJ2-7, the V gene TRBV9; TRBD2 matches at 12 bases. Germline V lookup: CDR1 SGDLS, CDR2 YYNGEE. The V gene end was trimmed by 5 bases and the J gene end by 7 bases; junction bases not matched to a gene: 13. The CDR3 has 16 residues.

In this sample, this clonotype turned up a few times. It is likely a read error, because the conserved phenylalanine at the end of the CDR3 is missing. No DNA is shown, since the ends of the CDR3 on it are uncertain; the CDR3 is the one TCRdb lists. J is TRBJ1-2 and V is TRBV7-9. The CDR3 extends over 10 residues, inclusive of both ends. Germline-derived CDR1 and CDR2 are SEHNR and FQNEAQ (reference sequence). The CDR3 reads CASSLVELRL.

This clonotype was seen a few times. This sequence joins TRBV5-1 and TRBJ2-6; D not certain. Germline CDR1 SGHRS, CDR2 YFSETQ. This CDR3 region has 16 residues. The V end was cut by 2 bases, the J end by 0 bases, with 9 bases between. The CDR3 is CASSFGYTSGANVLTF. The CDR3 nucleotides read TGCGCCAGCAGCTTCGGGTACACCTCTGGGGCCAACGTCCTGACTTTC. The full variable domain, in which reference TRBV5-1 and TRBJ2-6 provide the parts outside the CDR3, is KAGVTQTPRYLIKTRGQQVTLSCSPISGHRSVSWYQQTPGQGLQFLFEYFSETQRNKGNFPGRFSGRQFSNSRSEMNVSTLELGDSALYLCASSFGYTSGANVLTFGAGSRLTVL.

The chain couples TRBV5-1 to TRBJ2-3; no clear D gene. Germline V gives CDR1 SGHRS, CDR2 YFSETQ. V shed 4 bases and J shed 2 bases, with 8 bases lying between them. The CDR3 has 13 residues. The CDR3 DNA reads TGCGCCAGCAGCAGCGAACACACAGATACGCAGTATTTT. Protein: CASSSEHTDTQYF.

V usage is TRBV20-1 and J usage is TRBJ2-7; D possibly corresponds to TRBD2 (5 bases). CDR1 is DFQATT, CDR2 SNEGSKA, per germline (reference sequence). The germline V and J ends were trimmed by 2 bases and 2 bases, with 13 bases remaining between them. This CDR3 region has 14 residues. CDR3 nucleotides: TGCAGTGCTAGACCTAGCCTGAGGCCCTACGAGCAGTACTTC. Protein sequence: CSARPSLRPYEQYF.

CDR3 bases: TGTGCCAGCAGTTTATCGTTTCTTGGACTAGATTTGGTAGGCAAAAACATTCAGTACTTC. This gives the protein CASSLSFLGLDLVGKNIQYF. The chain employs TRBV27 and TRBJ2-4; 7 bases are a match to TRBD2. The CDR3 covers 20 residues. With V trimmed by 0 bases and J by 3 bases, 17 bases remained unmatched. CDR1 MNHEY and CDR2 SMNVEV come from the germline V gene (reference sequence).

This clonotype was observed a few times. The chain joins TRBV20-1 to TRBJ1-2; 7 bases are shared with TRBD1. Unmatched junction bases numbered 9, after V lost 3 bases and J lost 11 bases. The CDR3 length is 12 residues. Per the germline V gene, CDR1 is DFQATT and CDR2 is SNEGSKA (reference sequence). In DNA form, the CDR3 reads TGCAGTGCTAGTCCTCCCACAGGGGAATACACCTTC. Protein sequence: CSASPPTGEYTF.

The chain links TRBV18 to TRBJ1-4; 8 positions match TRBD1. The V segment lost 1 base and the J segment 4 bases; nucleotides outside the gene matches: 5. From germline, CDR1 is KGHSH and CDR2 LQKENI. CDR3 length: 16 residues. CDR3 coding DNA: TGTGCCAGCTCACCACGGGGACAGGCTCTTAATGAAAAACTGTTTTTT. This gives the protein CASSPRGQALNEKLFF.

The chain has TRBV13 and TRBJ2-7, with D unclear. This CDR3 has 14 residues. V lost 5 bases to trimming and J lost 2 bases, with 13 bases between them. CDR1 and CDR2 (germline): PRHDT, FYEKMQ (reference sequence). Here the CDR3 reads CASSPSRHPYEQYF. The CDR3 region has the DNA TGTGCCAGCAGCCCCTCGAGACACCCCTACGAGCAGTACTTC.

This clonotype was observed a few times. This chain links TRBV20-1 with TRBJ2-5; D call uncertain. The CDR3 has 11 residues. V shed 8 bases and J shed 1 base, with 8 bases lying between them. Germline CDR1 and CDR2: DFQATT and SNEGSKA (reference sequence). The CDR3 protein is CSPHPQETQYF. The CDR3 region has the DNA TGCAGTCCCCACCCCCAAGAGACCCAGTACTTC.

This clonotype was observed many times. The chain employs TRBV5-5 and TRBJ2-2, with D hard to call. The CDR3 runs 11 residues. Trimming removed 2 bases at V and 6 bases at J, with 2 bases between. Per the germline V gene, CDR1 is SGHKS and CDR2 is YYEKEE (reference sequence). The CDR3 loop reads CASSLAGELFF. DNA for the CDR3: TGTGCCAGCAGCTTAGCCGGGGAGCTGTTTTTT.

This clonotype was counted a single time. This sequence joins TRBV7-2 and TRBJ1-2, with 8 bases aligning to TRBD1. Unmatched junction bases numbered 5, after V lost 1 base and J lost 4 bases. The CDR3 length is 15 residues. CDR1 SGHTA and CDR2 FQGNSA come from the germline V gene. The CDR3 protein is CASSLVAGGSYGYTF. The CDR3 DNA reads TGTGCCAGCAGCTTAGTGGCAGGGGGCAGCTATGGCTACACCTTC. The full variable domain, its missing parts supplied by reference TRBV7-2 and TRBJ1-2, is GAGVSQSPSNKVTEKGKDVELRCDPISGHTALYWYRQSLGQGLEFLIYFQGNSAPDKSGLPSDRFSAERTGGSVSTLTIQRTQQEDSAVYLCASSLVAGGSYGYTFGSGTRLTVV.

The table lists this clonotype with a few counts. The chain is built from TRBV29-1 and TRBJ1-5; D not resolved. CDR1 is SQVTM and CDR2 is ANQGSEA in the germline V gene. V gave up 6 bases and J gave up 6 bases, with 12 bases separating them. This CDR3 has 12 amino acids. CDR3 loop: CSVRGEAQPQHF. CDR3 nucleotide sequence: TGCAGCGTCCGTGGGGAGGCTCAGCCCCAGCATTTT.

The chain combines TRBV9 with TRBJ2-1, with D possibly matching TRBD2 (5 bases). The germline gives CDR1 SGDLS, CDR2 YYNGEE. The CDR3 has 14 amino acids. Trimming took off 2 bases at V and 0 bases at J, with 6 bases between the two ends. CDR3 protein: CASSVDYSYNEQFF. In DNA, the CDR3 is TGTGCCAGCAGCGTTGACTACTCCTACAATGAGCAGTTCTTC.

J is TRBJ1-5 and V is TRBV12-3 or TRBV12-4; perhaps TRBD1 as D (6 bases). CDR3 length: 15 amino acids. V gave up 6 bases and J gave up 6 bases, with 18 bases separating them. CDR3 DNA: TGTGCCAGCAGGTACGGGGGGCGCGGGGGTCAGCCCCAGCATTTT. The encoded protein is CASRYGGRGGQPQHF.

The chain links TRBV5-4 to TRBJ1-5; D is undetermined. There are 18 residues in the CDR3. The germline V and J ends were trimmed by 3 bases and 5 bases, with 24 bases remaining between them. The V gene's germline CDR1 is SGHNT and CDR2 YYREEE (reference sequence). In nucleotides, the CDR3 is TGTGCCAGCAGCTGCTTGGCCCCAACAACCCCGTGGGATCAGCCCCAGCATTTT. It is translated as CASSCLAPTTPWDQPQHF.

Only a few counts were recorded for this clonotype. The rearrangement links TRBV27 to TRBJ1-4; D remains unclear. Germline-derived CDR1 and CDR2 are MNHEY and SMNVEV (reference sequence). V lost 2 bases to trimming and J lost 8 bases, with 12 bases between them. This CDR3 has 14 amino acids. The CDR3 here is CASSLLGYEEKLFF. The CDR3 nucleotides read TGTGCCAGCAGTTTACTGGGGTATGAAGAAAAACTGTTTTTT.

The DNA for the CDR3 is TGTGCCAGCAGTGAATATAGCGGGGTAATAGCGGGAGTCACAGATACGCAGTATTTT. This translates into CASSEYSGVIAGVTDTQYF. The J gene is TRBJ2-3, the V gene TRBV25-1; 9 nucleotides align to TRBD2. Germline V lookup: CDR1 MGHDK, CDR2 SYGVNS. V was pared by 0 bases and J by 2 bases, with 12 bases of the junction left unmatched. The CDR3 sequence is 19 residues long.

The chain is built from TRBV10-3 and TRBJ2-7; 7 bases align to TRBD1. V was pared by 3 bases and J by 4 bases, with 3 bases of the junction left unmatched. The CDR3 is made up of 13 amino acids. Germline values: CDR1 ENHRY, CDR2 SYGVKD. The CDR3 DNA reads TGTGCCATCAGTGAAAGGGGGCTATACGAGCAGTACTTC. Its protein product is CAISERGLYEQYF.

V gene TRBV6-6 combines with J gene TRBJ1-5; D not resolved. The CDR3 runs to 13 residues. CDR1 and CDR2 from the germline V gene are MNHNY and SVGAGI (reference sequence). V lost 5 bases and J 9 bases, leaving 14 bases between the germline ends. CDR3 nucleotides: TGTGCCAGCAGTGGAGAGGTCCAACTGCCCCAGCATTTT. The encoded protein is CASSGEVQLPQHF.

Only a few counts were recorded for this clonotype. The rearrangement joins TRBV24-1 to TRBJ2-1; TRBD1 might be the D (6 bases). In germline, CDR1 is KGHDR, CDR2 SFDVKD. The CDR3 totals 16 residues. V shed 4 bases and J shed 6 bases, with 18 bases lying between them. The chain's CDR3 is CATSDRGPTVGNEQFF. The CDR3 coding sequence is TGTGCCACCAGTGACAGGGGACCTACAGTGGGCAATGAGCAGTTCTTC.

This clonotype was detected a few times. V and J are TRBV5-1 and TRBJ1-2; a possible D gene is TRBD1 (6 bases). CDR1 SGHRS and CDR2 YFSETQ come from the germline V gene. V was shortened by 1 base and J by 3 bases, with 16 bases between the two germline ends. This CDR3 has 16 residues. This CDR3 reads CASSLLAGTLDYGYTF. CDR3 coding DNA: TGCGCCAGCAGCTTGTTGGCCGGGACACTGGACTATGGCTACACCTTC. The full variable domain, in which reference TRBV5-1 and TRBJ1-2 provide the parts outside the CDR3, is KAGVTQTPRYLIKTRGQQVTLSCSPISGHRSVSWYQQTPGQGLQFLFEYFSETQRNKGNFPGRFSGRQFSNSRSEMNVSTLELGDSALYLCASSLLAGTLDYGYTFGSGTRLTVV.

This chain uses TRBV5-1 with TRBJ2-7, with 7 nucleotides matching TRBD2. CDR1 and CDR2 (germline): SGHRS, YFSETQ. Trimming cost V 0 bases and J 1 base; bases outside gene matches: 10. The length of the CDR3 is 17 residues. CDR3 region: CASSLEGLGLDSYEQYF. In nucleotides, the CDR3 is TGCGCCAGCAGCTTGGAAGGTCTAGGACTAGATTCCTACGAGCAGTACTTC.

This clonotype was counted a few times. The chain joins TRBV6-2 or TRBV6-3 to TRBJ1-1, with D possibly matching TRBD1 (6 bases). This CDR3 comprises 14 residues. The V end was cut by 3 bases, the J end by 0 bases, with 8 bases between. Looked up from germline, CDR1 is MNHEY and CDR2 is SVGEGT. The CDR3 loop reads CASSYDRLNTEAFF. CDR3 nucleotide sequence: TGTGCCAGCAGTTATGACAGGTTGAACACTGAAGCTTTCTTT.

Only a few counts were recorded for this clonotype. V usage is TRBV30 and J usage is TRBJ2-7; 11 nucleotides line up with TRBD2. This CDR3 is built from 14 residues. Germline-derived CDR1 and CDR2 are GTSNPN and SVGIG (reference sequence). With 6 bases clipped from V and 5 bases from J, the junction kept 9 bases outside the gene matches. The CDR3, as DNA: TGTGCCTGCCTCACTAGCGGGAGAAATCACGAGCAGTACTTC. It specifies CACLTSGRNHEQYF.